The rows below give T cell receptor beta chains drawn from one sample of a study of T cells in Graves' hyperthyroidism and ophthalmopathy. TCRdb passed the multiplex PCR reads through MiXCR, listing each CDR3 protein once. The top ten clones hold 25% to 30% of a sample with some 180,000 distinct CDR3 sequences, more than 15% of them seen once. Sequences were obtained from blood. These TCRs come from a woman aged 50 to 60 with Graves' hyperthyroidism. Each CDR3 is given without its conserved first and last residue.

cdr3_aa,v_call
ATSQGGTAYNEQF,TRBV15
SARGNRQGYT,TRBV20-1
ASSPRGPTTGANVLT,TRBV7-6
ASSRRTGPSGNTIY,TRBV6-1
ASSLEVGGYT,TRBV28
SASTGAFLNQPQH,TRBV20-1
ASKGTPNTEAF,TRBV2
ASSNLLWTGGELF,TRBV6-2/TRBV6-3
ASSLMSGTNGELF,TRBV7-3
ASSIQGGSGQPQH,TRBV7-2
ASSSRGLAGGGTDTQY,TRBV19
ASETGLAGLYEQY,TRBV6-2/TRBV6-3
ASSFLGEKLF,TRBV28
SVEDRKYRVGEAF,TRBV29-1
SARDLVYEQY,TRBV20-1
ASSLMPTSGATGELF,TRBV7-3
ASSQLIAGPGDEQF,TRBV3-1
ASSQGRGFNTGELF,TRBV7-7
ASSDAGLYNQPQH,TRBV19
ASSRATGELF,TRBV5-5
ASSPKDRGHGQPQH,TRBV4-2
ASSRPANYGYT,TRBV7-9
ASSLVPTSGNTIY,TRBV5-6
ASSSRDRLTQY,TRBV28
ASLPPWGSYNEQF,TRBV6-1
ASSSGGGNEKLF,TRBV28
ASSDRGRYGYT,TRBV2
ASSQDSLQLEAF,TRBV4-1
ASSRQHYEQY,TRBV12-3/TRBV12-4
ASSPSFGEQY,TRBV28
ASSVTGGIEAF,TRBV5-8
ATQGTLYGYT,TRBV19
ASSYGETDTQY,TRBV6-2/TRBV6-3
ASSLDGRGVWKTQY,TRBV7-2
ASSPRDRGSNQPQH,TRBV19
ASSLRLDSYEQY,TRBV7-8
ASSSTVSSYEQY,TRBV7-9
ASVIGGPMNTEAF,TRBV5-4
ASRSRAYFYNEQF,TRBV5-6
ASSSNLADTQY,TRBV27
ASSISGTLGTEAF,TRBV19
ASSPWVSSGVLNEQF,TRBV27
ASSLVTGSTEAF,TRBV7-2
AIFSQGNYEQY,TRBV6-1
SASKGEWGSSPEPQH,TRBV20-1
ASSQDSQGLNTEAF,TRBV3-1